The present T cell receptor (beta chain) was sequenced within a study of PD-L1 blockade in urothelial cancer. Study overall: Analysis of the blood was performed 3 weeks (second dose) and 6 weeks after treatment start. The study's findings and limits: Larger 3-week expansion of tumor-associated blood clones was seen in durable-benefit patients.

Worth noting for this clone: Antigen unknown.

The time point is: peripheral blood 6 weeks after treatment start. Germline V gene data show CDR1 as SGHAT and CDR2 as FQNNGV. Trimming removed 0 bases from V and 6 bases from J; junction bases left unmatched: 3. CDR3 length: 15 residues. Profiled with immunoSEQ multiplex PCR; TCRdb holds only in-frame clones, not every one. The sample comprises around 33,000 clones, roughly nine tenths of which are singletons, and about 8% rests with the top ten. Source: PBMCs, taken around atezolizumab (anti-PD-L1) treatment. The rearrangement links TRBV11-2 to TRBJ2-7, with 12 bases aligning to TRBD2. The TCR originated in a man older than 75 with urothelial cancer. This chain's CDR3 is CASSLDLLAGGEQYF. The CDR3 region has the DNA TGTGCCAGCAGCTTAGATCTACTAGCGGGAGGCGAGCAGTACTTC.